The 18 T cell receptor beta chains in this list originate from one sample, sequenced in a study of shared clonotypes between healthy human individuals. Cells designated naive CD8 were CD45RO-negative and were positively selected for CCR7, with terminally differentiated effector memory CD45RA+ cells excluded. Sequencing used immunoSEQ multiplex PCR; TCRdb keeps in-frame clones, though not all of them. The top ten clones hold less than 0.25% of a sample with 700,000 to 950,000 clones, 96% of them seen once. The sequenced material came from naive CD8+ T cells sorted from blood. The receptors here all came from a man aged 25 to 40 in good health.

The V gene is TRBV27, the J gene TRBJ1-1, with D possibly matching TRBD1 (5 bases). V was shortened by 5 bases and J by 1 base, with 11 bases between the two germline ends. Germline V gene data show CDR1 as MNHEY and CDR2 as SMNVEV (reference sequence). The CDR3 has 14 amino acids. The CDR3 here is CASSAGFGNTEAFF. CDR3 nucleotide sequence: TGTGCCAGCAGTGCAGGGTTCGGGAACACTGAAGCTTTCTTT.

This chain links TRBV6-1 with TRBJ2-1; D unresolved. The CDR3 consists of 12 residues. Trimming shortened V by 7 bases and J by 10 bases, and 14 bases separated the two germline ends. Germline loops: CDR1 MNHNS, CDR2 SASEGT. DNA of the CDR3: TGTGCCAGCACTTGGGTAGAGTACGAGCAGTTCTTC. Its protein is CASTWVEYEQFF.

The chain carries TRBV10-1 and TRBJ2-1, with TRBD2 identical over 9 bases. The CDR3 runs to 15 residues. V lost 0 bases, J lost 8 bases, and 5 bases stayed unmatched. Looked up from germline, CDR1 is WNHNN and CDR2 is SYGVQD (reference sequence). CDR3 sequence reads: CASSESGGREDEQFF. The CDR3 DNA reads TGCGCCAGCAGTGAGTCTGGCGGGAGGGAAGATGAGCAGTTCTTC.

The chain has TRBV7-8 and TRBJ2-6; 8 nucleotides agree with TRBD1. V lost 1 base to trimming and J lost 0 bases; unmatched junction nucleotides: 11. CDR1 is SGHVS and CDR2 is FQNEAQ in the germline V gene. The CDR3 is 20 amino acids. This chain's CDR3 is CASSLVVSTGELSGANVLTF. CDR3 bases: TGTGCCAGCAGCTTAGTTGTTTCGACAGGGGAGCTCTCTGGGGCCAACGTCCTGACTTTC.

The CDR3 nucleotides read TGTGCCAGCAGTTTCAGGGGGGTTGGTAGCCCAGATACGCAGTATTTT. Amino acids: CASSFRGVGSPDTQYF. The V call is TRBV28, the J call TRBJ2-3, with a possible D match to TRBD1 (7 bases). Germline CDR1 MDHEN, CDR2 SYDVKM. The ends were cut back, 3 bases at V and 4 bases at J, with 17 bases in the middle. The CDR3 runs to 16 residues.

The chain employs TRBV6-1 and TRBJ1-2; D uncertain. The CDR3 runs to 12 residues. From germline, CDR1 is MNHNS and CDR2 SASEGT. V was pared by 7 bases and J by 4 bases, with 10 bases between. The CDR3: CASTVSSYGYTF. CDR3 nucleotides: TGTGCCAGCACGGTCAGTAGCTATGGCTACACCTTC.

J is TRBJ2-5 and V is TRBV7-9; D is perhaps TRBD2 (5 bases). CDR3 length: 14 residues. Germline V gene lookup returns CDR1 SEHNR and CDR2 FQNEAQ (reference sequence). V was shortened by 5 bases and J by 4 bases, with 14 bases between the two germline ends. The CDR3 DNA is TGTGCCAGCAGCCGTGTTGAGGGTGGAGAGACCCAGTACTTC. Translation gives CASSRVEGGETQYF.

J is TRBJ2-7 and V is TRBV27; D uncertain. The CDR3 runs 14 residues. V was shortened by 7 bases and J by 5 bases, with 18 bases between the two germline ends. Germline V CDR1 and CDR2: MNHEY, SMNVEV (reference sequence). The CDR3 nucleotides read TGTGCCAGCAAATCACAGTCCCTTCTCGACGAGCAGTACTTC. Amino acids: CASKSQSLLDEQYF.

The J gene is TRBJ2-7, the V gene TRBV7-6; 10 bases match TRBD2. V trimming: 3 bases; J trimming: 4 bases; junction bases outside the gene matches: 12. The CDR3 runs 17 residues. From germline, CDR1 is SGHVS and CDR2 FNYEAQ. The CDR3: CASSFGLAGDPGYEQYF. The CDR3 DNA sequence: TGTGCCAGCAGCTTTGGGCTAGCGGGAGACCCTGGGTACGAGCAGTACTTC.

This clone showed up just once. This chain uses TRBV10-3 with TRBJ2-1; D is unresolved. V was trimmed by 0 bases and J by 9 bases, leaving 6 bases between them. CDR1 and CDR2 (germline): ENHRY, SYGVKD. The CDR3 runs to 12 residues. For the CDR3, the DNA is TGTGCCATCAGTGAGTCGTCAGCTGAGCAGTTCTTC. Translation gives CAISESSAEQFF.

The chain links TRBV11-3 to TRBJ2-3; D unresolved. This CDR3 is 17 amino acids long. Germline CDR1 is SGHNT and CDR2 is YENEEA. V was clipped by 1 base and J by 0 bases, with 14 bases between them. The CDR3 DNA sequence: TGTGCCAGCAGCTTAGGGAGTGCAGCCCCTAGCACAGATACGCAGTATTTT. Residues: CASSLGSAAPSTDTQYF.

The V and J genes are TRBV29-1 and TRBJ2-1; D may be TRBD2 (6 bases). The length of the CDR3 is 12 residues. Germline V gene data show CDR1 as SQVTM and CDR2 as ANQGSEA. V lost 6 bases and J 5 bases, leaving 11 bases between the germline ends. CDR3 DNA sequence: TGCAGCGTCCCAATAGCGGACAATGAGCAGTTCTTC. Its protein is CSVPIADNEQFF.

The V call is TRBV7-9, the J call TRBJ2-1; tentatively, D is TRBD2 (6 bases). Deletions cut 4 bases from V and 0 bases from J, with 13 bases between. This CDR3 contains 16 residues. From germline, CDR1 is SEHNR and CDR2 FQNEAQ (reference sequence). Here the CDR3 DNA reads TGTGCCAGCAGCTCTCGAGGTAGCGGCTCCTACAATGAGCAGTTCTTC. It translates to CASSSRGSGSYNEQFF.

This rearrangement joins TRBV27 to TRBJ2-5; 9 bases match TRBD2. J lost 6 bases, V lost 8 bases, and 10 bases had no gene match. The CDR3 consists of 14 residues. Germline CDR1 MNHEY, CDR2 SMNVEV (reference sequence). The CDR3 region has the DNA TGTGCCAGCTTCGGTCTAGCGGGAAAGCAGACCCAGTACTTC. This encodes CASFGLAGKQTQYF.

The gene calls are TRBV7-9 and TRBJ1-2; D perhaps matches TRBD1 (5 bases). The CDR3 runs to 16 residues. Germline V gene lookup returns CDR1 SEHNR and CDR2 FQNEAQ (reference sequence). V was shortened by 4 bases and J by 1 base, with 16 bases between the two germline ends. CDR3 amino acids: CASSSAHQGLNYGYTF. CDR3 coding DNA: TGTGCCAGCAGCTCCGCCCATCAGGGACTTAACTATGGCTACACCTTC.

V and J are TRBV29-1 and TRBJ2-7; no firm D call. This CDR3 has 12 residues. V dropped 4 bases and J dropped 3 bases, with 10 bases sitting between them. Germline V gene data show CDR1 as SQVTM and CDR2 as ANQGSEA. CDR3 residues: CSVVLGHYEQYF. Written as DNA, the CDR3 is TGCAGCGTTGTTCTCGGTCACTACGAGCAGTACTTC.

The V and J genes are TRBV27 and TRBJ2-7; TRBD1 might be the D (5 bases). Germline CDR1 MNHEY, CDR2 SMNVEV (reference sequence). The ends were cut back, 4 bases at V and 3 bases at J, with 19 bases in the middle. The CDR3 has 16 residues. CDR3 residues: CASSSIQGIKYYEQYF. Written as DNA, the CDR3 is TGTGCCAGCAGTTCGATCCAGGGAATTAAGTACTACGAGCAGTACTTC.

This chain joins TRBV5-5 and TRBJ2-7; D gene unclear. The CDR3 sequence is 17 residues long. The germline CDR1 and CDR2 sequences are SGHKS and YYEKEE (reference sequence). V gave up 4 bases and J gave up 1 base, with 21 bases separating them. This chain's CDR3 is CASSLLSAGASSYEQYF. CDR3 DNA sequence: TGTGCCAGCAGCCTACTTTCCGCCGGAGCCAGTTCCTACGAGCAGTACTTC.